Below are 2 T cell receptor beta chains sequenced from a single sample in a study of PD-L1 blockade in urothelial cancer. The data were produced by immunoSEQ multiplex PCR, yet TCRdb's version contains in-frame clones alone and is incomplete. The repertoire holds just over 20,000 clones, with 90% as singletons. Sequences were derived from PBMCs, sampled around atezolizumab (anti-PD-L1) treatment. The receptors come from a woman aged 60-75 years with urothelial cancer.

The CDR3 DNA is TGTGCCAGCAGCTTAGTTGACGGGTACGAGCAGTACTTC. Translated, it gives CASSLVDGYEQYF. This rearrangement joins TRBV7-9 to TRBJ2-7; D gene unclear. Germline V lookup: CDR1 SEHNR, CDR2 FQNEAQ (reference sequence). The V end lost 1 base, the J end lost 4 bases, and 8 bases lay between the germline ends. The CDR3 loop spans 13 amino acids.

This rearrangement joins TRBV5-1 to TRBJ2-1, with D uncertain. Between the trimmed V and J ends, which lost 1 base and 8 bases, there was a span of 16 bases. The CDR3 consists of 15 residues. Germline CDR1 SGHRS, CDR2 YFSETQ. The CDR3 region has the DNA TGCGCCAGCAGCTTGAATTCAATCCCAGTCCATGAGCAGTTCTTC. Protein product: CASSLNSIPVHEQFF.